The T cell receptor (beta chain) under discussion was sequenced for a study of control samples from healthy donors and cancer patients. Germline loops: CDR1 SQVTM, CDR2 ANQGSEA. V was pared by 8 bases and J by 4 bases, with 7 bases of the junction left unmatched. The CDR3 consists of 12 residues. The repertoire was sequenced with immunoSEQ multiplex PCR; TCRdb's copy has only in-frame clones and lacks some. The table lists 90,000 to 150,000 clones, about 91% of them singletons. The chain couples TRBV29-1 to TRBJ1-2, with 7 bases that match TRBD1. This clonotype was sampled from a man aged 40-55 years in good health. The sample was blood. This CDR3 reads CSTEDRLYGYTF. In DNA form, the CDR3 reads TGCAGCACAGAGGACAGGCTCTATGGCTACACCTTC.